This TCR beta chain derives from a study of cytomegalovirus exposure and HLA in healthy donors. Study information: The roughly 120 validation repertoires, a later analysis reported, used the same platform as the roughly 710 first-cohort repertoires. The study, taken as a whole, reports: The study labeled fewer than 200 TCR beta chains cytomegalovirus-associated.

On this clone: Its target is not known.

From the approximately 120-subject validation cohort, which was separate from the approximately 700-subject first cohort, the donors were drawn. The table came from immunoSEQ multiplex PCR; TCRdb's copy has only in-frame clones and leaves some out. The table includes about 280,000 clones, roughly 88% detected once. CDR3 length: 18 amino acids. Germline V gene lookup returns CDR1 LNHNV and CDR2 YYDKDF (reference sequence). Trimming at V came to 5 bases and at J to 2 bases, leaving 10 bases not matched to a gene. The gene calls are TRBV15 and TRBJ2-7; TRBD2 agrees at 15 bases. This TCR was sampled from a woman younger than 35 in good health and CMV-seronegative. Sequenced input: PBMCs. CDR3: CATSSQGLAGGLPYEQYF. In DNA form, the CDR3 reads TGTGCCACCAGCTCCCAGGGACTAGCGGGAGGCCTCCCCTACGAGCAGTACTTC.